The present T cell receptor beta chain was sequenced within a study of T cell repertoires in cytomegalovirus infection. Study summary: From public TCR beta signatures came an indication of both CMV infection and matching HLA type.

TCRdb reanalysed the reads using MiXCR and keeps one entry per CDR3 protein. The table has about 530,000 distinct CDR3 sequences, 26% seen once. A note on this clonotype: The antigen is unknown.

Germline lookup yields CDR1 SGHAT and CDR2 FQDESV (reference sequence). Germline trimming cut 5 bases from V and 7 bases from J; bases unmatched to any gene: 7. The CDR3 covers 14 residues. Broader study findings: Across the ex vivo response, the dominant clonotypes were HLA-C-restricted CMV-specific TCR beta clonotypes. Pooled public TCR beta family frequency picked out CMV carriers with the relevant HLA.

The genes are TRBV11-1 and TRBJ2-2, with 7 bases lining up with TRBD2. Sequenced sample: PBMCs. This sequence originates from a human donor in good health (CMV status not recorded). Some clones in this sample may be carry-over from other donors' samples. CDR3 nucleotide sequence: TGTGCCAGCAGCCAGGAACGGGGGGTCGGGGAGCTGTTTTTT. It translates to CASSQERGVGELFF.